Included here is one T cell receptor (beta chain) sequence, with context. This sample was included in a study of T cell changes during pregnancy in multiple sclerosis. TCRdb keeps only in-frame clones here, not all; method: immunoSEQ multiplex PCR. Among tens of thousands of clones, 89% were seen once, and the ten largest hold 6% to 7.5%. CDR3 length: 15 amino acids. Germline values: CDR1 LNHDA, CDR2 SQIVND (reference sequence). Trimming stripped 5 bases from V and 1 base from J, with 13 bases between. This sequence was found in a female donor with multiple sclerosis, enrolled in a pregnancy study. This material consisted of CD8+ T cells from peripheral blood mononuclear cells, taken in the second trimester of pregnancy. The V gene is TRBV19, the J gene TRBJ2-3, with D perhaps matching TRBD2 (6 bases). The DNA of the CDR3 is TGTGCCAGTAGTTTGGGGGGTTCGGGCACAGATACGCAGTATTTT. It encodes CASSLGGSGTDTQYF. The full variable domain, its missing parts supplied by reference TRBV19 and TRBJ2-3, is DGGITQSPKYLFRKEGQNVTLSCEQNLNHDAMYWYRQDPGQGLRLIYYSQIVNDFQKGDIAEGYSVSREKKESFPLTVTSAQKNPTAFYLCASSLGGSGTDTQYFGPGTRLTVL.